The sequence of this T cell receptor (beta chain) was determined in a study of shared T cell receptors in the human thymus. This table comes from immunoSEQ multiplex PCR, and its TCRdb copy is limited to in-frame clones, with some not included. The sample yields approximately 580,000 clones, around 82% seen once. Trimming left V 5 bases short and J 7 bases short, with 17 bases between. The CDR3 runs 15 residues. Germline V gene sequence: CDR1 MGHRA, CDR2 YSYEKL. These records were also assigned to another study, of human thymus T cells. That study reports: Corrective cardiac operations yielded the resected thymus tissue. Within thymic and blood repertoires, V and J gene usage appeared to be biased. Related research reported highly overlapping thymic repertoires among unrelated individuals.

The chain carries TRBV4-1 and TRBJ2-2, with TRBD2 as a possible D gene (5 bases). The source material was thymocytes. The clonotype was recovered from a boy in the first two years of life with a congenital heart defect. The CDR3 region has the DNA TGCGCCAGCAGCATCCGGGATCCCGATAGCGGGGAGCTGTTTTTT. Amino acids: CASSIRDPDSGELFF.